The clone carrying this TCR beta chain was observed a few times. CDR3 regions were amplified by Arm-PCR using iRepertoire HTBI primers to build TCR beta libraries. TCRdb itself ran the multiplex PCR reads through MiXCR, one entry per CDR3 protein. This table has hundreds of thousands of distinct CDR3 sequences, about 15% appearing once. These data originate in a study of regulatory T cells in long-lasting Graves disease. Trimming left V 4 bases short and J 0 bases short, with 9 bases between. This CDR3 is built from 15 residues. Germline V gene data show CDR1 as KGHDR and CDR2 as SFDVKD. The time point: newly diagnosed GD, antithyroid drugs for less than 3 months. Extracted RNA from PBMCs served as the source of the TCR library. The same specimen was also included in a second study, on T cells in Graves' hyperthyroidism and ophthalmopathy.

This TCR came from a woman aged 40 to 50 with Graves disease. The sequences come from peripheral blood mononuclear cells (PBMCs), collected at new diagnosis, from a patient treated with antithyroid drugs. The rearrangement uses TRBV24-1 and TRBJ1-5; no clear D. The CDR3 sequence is CATSEAGLSNQPQHF. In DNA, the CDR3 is TGTGCCACCAGTGAAGCAGGCCTTAGCAATCAGCCCCAGCATTTT.